This T cell receptor (beta chain) originates from a study of cytomegalovirus exposure and HLA in healthy donors. Study-wide results and limits: Reports credit the classifier with highly specific, highly sensitive diagnosis of cytomegalovirus status. Testing in vitro showed a few CMV-associated chains specific for CMV antigens.

As concerns this clone: Its antigen is not identified.

Per the germline V gene, CDR1 is SGHAT and CDR2 is FQNNGV. The CDR3 is 16 residues long. The V and J ends lost 5 bases and 1 base, in that order; junction bases with no gene match: 7. The repertoire was sequenced with immunoSEQ multiplex PCR; TCRdb's copy has only in-frame clones and lacks some. Among around 74,000 clones, approximately 86% were seen once, and the ten largest hold 2.5% to 3%. This chain uses TRBV11-2 with TRBJ2-2; 7 bases match TRBD1. The clonotype was recovered from a man aged 25-45 years in good health and CMV-seronegative. Sequencing was carried out using PBMCs. The CDR3 region has the DNA TGTGCCAGCAGCCCCCGAGGGACAGTGAACACCGGGGAGCTGTTTTTT. Translating gives CASSPRGTVNTGELFF.